Following are 26 T cell receptor beta chains from one sample sequenced in a study of shared clonotypes between healthy human individuals. Using immunoSEQ multiplex PCR, the repertoire was profiled, and TCRdb retains in-frame clones only, with some absent. Of a few million clones in the sample, roughly 90% are singletons; the top ten hold more than 0.35%. Specimen: naive CD4+ T cells from PBMCs. Subset in this sample: CD45RA+ positively selected. The receptor source for this set is a man younger than 30 in good health. Some clones in this sample may be carry-over from other donors' samples.

The chain joins TRBV28 to TRBJ1-5; the D is unclear. This CDR3 has 16 residues. With 6 bases removed from V and 7 bases from J, the gap between germline ends came to 22 bases. Germline V lookup: CDR1 MDHEN, CDR2 SYDVKM. The CDR3 reads CASSPVGAGNRQPQHF. The CDR3 nucleotides read TGTGCCAGCAGCCCCGTTGGAGCGGGCAATCGGCAGCCCCAGCATTTT.

This clone showed up just once. V and J are TRBV6-5 and TRBJ1-1, with D possibly being TRBD1 (5 bases). The CDR3 has 12 residues. With 6 bases removed from V and 3 bases from J, the gap between germline ends came to 8 bases. CDR1 is MNHEY, CDR2 SVGAGI, per germline. The CDR3 is CASRQDHTEAFF. CDR3 in DNA: TGTGCCAGCAGACAGGATCACACTGAAGCTTTCTTT.

The chain joins TRBV18 to TRBJ1-1; D might be TRBD1 (5 bases). Germline V gene data show CDR1 as KGHSH and CDR2 as LQKENI. The CDR3 is 16 residues long. The germline V and J ends were trimmed by 2 bases and 3 bases, with 16 bases remaining between them. The CDR3 protein is CASSPFRGYADTEAFF. DNA for the CDR3: TGTGCCAGCTCACCATTCCGGGGGTACGCGGACACTGAAGCTTTCTTT. The variable domain in full, with the rest retrieved from reference TRBV18 and TRBJ1-1, is NAGVMQNPRHLVRRRGQEARLRCSPMKGHSHVYWYRQLPEEGLKFMVYLQKENIIDESGMPKERFSAEFPKEGPSILRIQQVVRGDSAAYFCASSPFRGYADTEAFFGQGTRLTVV.

The V gene is TRBV6-5, the J gene TRBJ2-3, with no clear D. This CDR3 is built from 14 residues. V was cut by 10 bases and J by 10 bases, with 24 bases left in between. Germline CDR1 reads MNHEY; CDR2 reads SVGAGI. DNA of the CDR3: TGTGCCACCAGCAGGTCATTAGTTCCGACGGCGCAGTATTTT. Translating gives CATSRSLVPTAQYF.

CDR3 region: CASSFAGGSLYEQYF. The CDR3 region has the DNA TGTGCCAGCAGTTTTGCTGGGGGCTCATTGTACGAGCAGTACTTC. The V call is TRBV28, the J call TRBJ2-7; D might be TRBD1 (6 bases). Germline CDR1 is MDHEN and CDR2 is SYDVKM. This CDR3 comprises 15 residues. With 3 bases removed from V and 4 bases from J, the gap between germline ends came to 16 bases.

About this clone itself: This specimen includes other DNA sequences encoding the same CDR3. The rearrangement joins TRBV5-1 to TRBJ2-3; TRBD1 aligns across 7 bases. This CDR3 region has 15 residues. Per germline, CDR1 SGHRS and CDR2 YFSETQ. Germline trimming cut 0 bases from V and 2 bases from J; bases unmatched to any gene: 3. The CDR3 nucleotides are TGCGCCAGCAGCTTGGTAGGGGGCCCCACAGATACGCAGTATTTT. Protein product: CASSLVGGPTDTQYF.

The V gene is TRBV9, the J gene TRBJ2-7, with 10 bases matching TRBD1. CDR3 size: 16 residues. V was clipped by 2 bases and J by 6 bases; unmatched bases: 11. Germline V gene data show CDR1 as SGDLS and CDR2 as YYNGEE. Here the CDR3 DNA reads TGTGCCAGCAGCGTTTCACACAACCGGGACAGGGGCGAGCAGTACTTC. It yields the protein CASSVSHNRDRGEQYF.

This clone was detected only once. Distinct nucleotide sequences in the sample also encode this CDR3. The rearrangement uses TRBV20-1 and TRBJ2-7; no clear D gene. CDR1 DFQATT and CDR2 SNEGSKA come from the germline V gene (reference sequence). The CDR3 spans 11 residues. The ends were cut back, 3 bases at V and 4 bases at J, with 7 bases in the middle. CDR3 in amino acids: CSASRAYEQYF. In DNA form, the CDR3 reads TGCAGTGCTAGTCGGGCGTACGAGCAGTACTTC.

The chain links TRBV25-1 to TRBJ2-4; 7 positions match TRBD1. V lost 4 bases, J lost 2 bases, and 8 bases stayed unmatched. CDR1 is MGHDK, CDR2 SYGVNS, per germline. This CDR3 region has 16 residues. CDR3 sequence reads: CASSVGDRVTKNIQYF. As DNA, the CDR3 is TGTGCCAGCAGTGTGGGAGACAGGGTGACCAAAAACATTCAGTACTTC. Using reference TRBV25-1 and TRBJ2-4 for the parts outside the CDR3, the full variable domain is EADIYQTPRYLVIGTGKKITLECSQTMGHDKMYWYQQDPGMELHLIHYSYGVNSTEKGDLSSESTVSRIRTEHFPLTLESARPSHTSQYLCASSVGDRVTKNIQYFGAGTRLSVL.

This chain connects TRBV7-9 to TRBJ2-3; 8 bases fit TRBD2. The J segment lost 4 bases and the V segment lost 2 bases, leaving 5 bases of the junction unmatched. Per the germline V gene, CDR1 is SEHNR and CDR2 is FQNEAQ (reference sequence). The CDR3 has 15 residues. CDR3 sequence reads: CASSLNSGEADTQYF. The CDR3 DNA reads TGTGCCAGCAGCTTAAATAGCGGGGAGGCAGATACGCAGTATTTT.

The CDR3 nucleotides are TGTGCCAGCAGCCGAGCGGGTGAGGTGGCAGATACGCAGTATTTT. Translation: CASSRAGEVADTQYF. The chain couples TRBV4-2 to TRBJ2-3, with D possibly being TRBD2 (6 bases). This CDR3 contains 15 residues. The germline V gene has CDR1 LGHNA and CDR2 YNFKEQ. The germline V and J ends were trimmed by 4 bases and 4 bases, with 15 bases remaining between them.

This clone was found a few times. The chain employs TRBV6-6 and TRBJ1-4, with 7 positions matching TRBD1. This CDR3 region has 13 residues. Germline V gives CDR1 MNHNY, CDR2 SVGAGI (reference sequence). Germline trimming cut 10 bases from V and 7 bases from J; bases unmatched to any gene: 9. CDR3 coding DNA: TGTGCCACCAAGAGACAGGGCATTGAAAAACTGTTTTTT. Residues: CATKRQGIEKLFF.

The V gene is TRBV6-5, the J gene TRBJ1-1; 9 positions match TRBD1. V shed 5 bases and J 1 base; nucleotides not matched to a gene: 2. The germline gives CDR1 MNHEY, CDR2 SVGAGI. This CDR3 spans 14 amino acids. The CDR3 nucleotides are TGTGCCAGCAGTGCACAGGGGGCGAACACTGAAGCTTTCTTT. Encoded protein: CASSAQGANTEAFF.

The chain uses TRBV5-1 and TRBJ2-7; 9 positions match TRBD2. V trimming: 3 bases; J trimming: 3 bases; junction bases outside the gene matches: 16. The CDR3 contains 18 residues. Germline V lookup: CDR1 SGHRS, CDR2 YFSETQ. The CDR3 reads CASSSSAGGVAGDYEQYF. CDR3 DNA sequence: TGCGCCAGCAGCTCGTCGGCAGGGGGGGTAGCGGGAGACTACGAGCAGTACTTC.

The V call is TRBV5-1, the J call TRBJ2-3, with 11 bases aligning to TRBD2. The germline V gene encodes CDR1 SGHRS and CDR2 YFSETQ. The V gene end was trimmed by 2 bases and the J gene end by 6 bases; junction bases not matched to a gene: 5. The CDR3 sequence is 15 residues long. CDR3 sequence reads: CASSLTSGSWDTQYF. The CDR3 coding sequence is TGCGCCAGCAGCTTAACTAGCGGGAGCTGGGATACGCAGTATTTT.

J is TRBJ1-5 and V is TRBV19; 9 bases match TRBD1. The trim removed 6 bases at V and 6 bases at J, leaving 6 bases unmatched. Germline V gene lookup returns CDR1 LNHDA and CDR2 SQIVND (reference sequence). This CDR3 is 14 amino acids long. CDR3 loop: CASSVDRGSQPQHF. The CDR3 nucleotides read TGTGCCAGTAGCGTGGACAGGGGCAGTCAGCCCCAGCATTTT.

This clone has a single count. The chain joins TRBV19 to TRBJ2-7; 8 nucleotides match TRBD2. Trimming cost V 4 bases and J 3 bases; bases outside gene matches: 8. The CDR3 is 15 residues long. Germline CDR1 is LNHDA and CDR2 is SQIVND (reference sequence). The CDR3 bases are TGTGCCAGTAGTACTCCTCTAGCGGGCATCTACGAGCAGTACTTC. It codes for CASSTPLAGIYEQYF.

CDR3 sequence: CASSLQEQGADGYTF. Written as DNA, the CDR3 is TGTGCCAGCAGTCTACAGGAACAGGGGGCAGATGGCTACACCTTC. The chain employs TRBV6-5 and TRBJ1-2, with 9 bases matching TRBD1. The CDR3 covers 15 residues. V shed 5 bases, J shed 6 bases, and the junction held 10 bases outside the gene matches. Germline CDR1 MNHEY, CDR2 SVGAGI.

The gene calls are TRBV6-1 and TRBJ2-4, with D perhaps matching TRBD1 or TRBD2 (6 bases each). Germline V gene sequence: CDR1 MNHNS, CDR2 SASEGT. V lost 3 bases to trimming and J lost 0 bases, with 15 bases between them. The CDR3 is made up of 17 amino acids. The CDR3 is CASSEGWGALAKNIQYF. The CDR3 DNA sequence: TGTGCCAGCAGTGAGGGTTGGGGGGCCCTAGCCAAAAACATTCAGTACTTC.

As to this clone: The DNA is omitted, as the CDR3 cannot be located on it reliably, and the CDR3 follows TCRdb's listing. V usage is TRBV12-2 and J usage is TRBJ2-3; the DNA was not used to check the table's D call, TRBD2. TRBV12-2 is termed a pseudogene. The CDR3 comprises 18 residues, both ends counted. The CDR3 sequence: CASPGEGEVAQGTDTQYF.

This chain joins TRBV28 and TRBJ2-3; D is unresolved. The germline gives CDR1 MDHEN, CDR2 SYDVKM. This CDR3 has 16 amino acids. Trimming took 1 base from V and 0 from J, leaving 11 bases between them. CDR3 residues: CASSLLESDSTDTQYF. In DNA, the CDR3 is TGTGCCAGCAGTTTATTGGAGTCAGATAGCACAGATACGCAGTATTTT.

The gene calls are TRBV9 and TRBJ2-7, with TRBD2 matching over 10 bases. V trimming: 4 bases; J trimming: 5 bases; junction bases outside the gene matches: 6. The CDR3 length is 14 residues. Germline loops: CDR1 SGDLS, CDR2 YYNGEE. CDR3 loop: CASSLAGVDDEQYF. CDR3 bases: TGTGCCAGCAGCCTAGCGGGAGTTGACGACGAGCAGTACTTC. Full variable domain (remainder filled in from reference TRBV9 and TRBJ2-7): DSGVTQTPKHLITATGQRVTLRCSPRSGDLSVYWYQQSLDQGLQFLIQYYNGEERAKGNILERFSAQQFPDLHSELNLSSLELGDSALYFCASSLAGVDDEQYFGPGTRLTVT.

This chain links TRBV7-3 with TRBJ2-1; 9 bases match TRBD2. Germline V CDR1 and CDR2: SGHTA, FQGTGA. The CDR3 contains 16 residues. The trim removed 5 bases at V and 1 base at J, leaving 6 bases unmatched. CDR3 protein: CASSQKSGRSYNEQFF. The CDR3 DNA reads as TGTGCCAGCAGCCAAAAAAGCGGGAGGTCCTACAATGAGCAGTTCTTC.

This chain connects TRBV2 to TRBJ2-7; D is unresolved. CDR1 SNHLY and CDR2 FYNNEI come from the germline V gene. The CDR3 extends over 11 amino acids. V was clipped by 8 bases and J by 3 bases, with 8 bases between them. The CDR3 DNA reads TGTGCCAGCTGTCAAAACTACGAGCAGTACTTC. Translated, it gives CASCQNYEQYF.

This chain connects TRBV15 to TRBJ2-2; D unresolved. Germline loops: CDR1 LNHNV, CDR2 YYDKDF (reference sequence). Trimming shortened V by 1 base and J by 0 bases, and 6 bases separated the two germline ends. This CDR3 spans 15 amino acids. CDR3 loop: CATSRVLANTGELFF. Written as DNA, the CDR3 is TGTGCCACCAGCAGAGTTCTAGCGAACACCGGGGAGCTGTTTTTT.

This rearrangement joins TRBV19 to TRBJ1-5; D call uncertain. The CDR3 is 15 residues long. Looked up from germline, CDR1 is LNHDA and CDR2 is SQIVND (reference sequence). Between the trimmed V and J ends, which lost 3 bases and 0 bases, there was a span of 9 bases. The chain's CDR3 is CASSIIGISNQPQHF. The CDR3 nucleotides read TGTGCCAGTAGTATTATTGGGATTAGCAATCAGCCCCAGCATTTT.